The clone carrying this TCR beta chain was seen a few times. The CDR3 extends over 15 amino acids. Trimming took off 0 bases at V and 5 bases at J, with 13 bases between the two ends. Looked up from germline, CDR1 is LNHNV and CDR2 is YYDKDF (reference sequence). A second PCR of roughly 6 to 12 cycles used a sample-barcoded 5' primer and a J-beta primer mix. TCRdb recomputed calls from the 5' RACE reads with MiXCR, one row per CDR3 protein. The table has hundreds of thousands of distinct CDR3 sequences, roughly 25% seen once. The sample comes from a study of blood T cells in healthy people across ages. These records were also assigned to another study, of T cells of mothers and their children. That work states: Detection yielded no persistent microchimeric T cell clones.

The TCR was taken from a boy between 10 and 17 years old in good health. Material: blood. The V and J genes are TRBV15 and TRBJ2-5; D may be TRBD1 (6 bases). CDR3 nucleotide sequence: TGTGCCACCAGCAGAGATTCGGAAAGGGGGGAGACCCAGTACTTC. Translated: CATSRDSERGETQYF.